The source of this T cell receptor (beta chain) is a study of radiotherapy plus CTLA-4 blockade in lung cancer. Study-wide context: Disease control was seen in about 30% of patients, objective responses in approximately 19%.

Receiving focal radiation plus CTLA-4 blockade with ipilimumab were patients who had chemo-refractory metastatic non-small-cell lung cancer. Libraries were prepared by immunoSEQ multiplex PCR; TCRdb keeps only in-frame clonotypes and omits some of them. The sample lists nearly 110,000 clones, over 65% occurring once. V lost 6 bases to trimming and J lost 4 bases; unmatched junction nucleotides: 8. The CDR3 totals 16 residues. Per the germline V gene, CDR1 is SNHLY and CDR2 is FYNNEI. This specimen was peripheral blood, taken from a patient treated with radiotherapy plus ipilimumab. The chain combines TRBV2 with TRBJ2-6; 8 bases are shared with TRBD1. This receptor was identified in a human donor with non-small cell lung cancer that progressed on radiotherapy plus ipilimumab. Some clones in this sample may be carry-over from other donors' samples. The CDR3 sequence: CASSKQGAEGANVLTF. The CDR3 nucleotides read TGTGCCAGCAGCAAGCAGGGGGCGGAAGGGGCCAACGTCCTGACTTTC.